The clone carrying this TCR beta chain has just a few counts. The sample comes from a study of blood T cells in healthy people across ages. The germline V gene has CDR1 SGHRS and CDR2 YFSETQ. The CDR3 is made up of 16 amino acids. Trimming took 5 bases from V and 2 from J; bases not matched to a gene: 9. Primed by a sample-barcoded 5' primer and a J-beta primer mix, a second PCR proceeded for about 6 to 11 cycles. MiXCR was run by TCRdb on the 5' RACE reads, yielding one entry per CDR3 protein. The sample consists of about 640,000 distinct CDR3 sequences, around two fifths of them appearing once. This chain joins TRBV5-1 and TRBJ2-3, with TRBD1 matching over 9 bases. This receptor was taken from a man older than 75 in good health. Sequenced input: blood. The DNA of the CDR3 is TGCGCCAGCAGGAAGACAGGGGGAGTTATCACAGATACGCAGTATTTT. This encodes CASRKTGGVITDTQYF. Full variable domain (rest looked up from reference TRBV5-1 and TRBJ2-3): KAGVTQTPRYLIKTRGQQVTLSCSPISGHRSVSWYQQTPGQGLQFLFEYFSETQRNKGNFPGRFSGRQFSNSRSEMNVSTLELGDSALYLCASRKTGGVITDTQYFGPGTRLTVL.